This T cell receptor beta chain was sequenced during a study of identical twins. Regarding the study as a whole: Twin-shared out-of-frame alpha sequences were enriched for low generation probability.

cDNA molecules carried unique molecular identifiers, and template switching added a universal primer site. TCRdb ran MiXCR on the 5' RACE reads and lists one entry per CDR3 protein. The data show 690,000 or so distinct CDR3 sequences, 8% to 9% seen once. The germline V gene encodes CDR1 SNHLY and CDR2 FYNNEI. Trimming removed 8 bases from V and 6 bases from J; junction bases left unmatched: 12. This CDR3 has 15 amino acids. This clonotype was counted between two and nine times. Its target is unknown. These data also formed part of another study, on yellow fever vaccine responses in identical twins. As that report states: Vaccine T cell responses of twins reportedly seemed partly convergent and partly personalized.

This rearrangement joins TRBV2 to TRBJ2-2, with 7 bases aligning to TRBD1. Sequenced input: PBMCs. The source of this sequence is a woman under 30 in good health. CDR3 DNA sequence: TGTGCCAGCTCCCTCGGACAGGCCTTACCCGGGGAGCTGTTTTTT. Translation gives CASSLGQALPGELFF.